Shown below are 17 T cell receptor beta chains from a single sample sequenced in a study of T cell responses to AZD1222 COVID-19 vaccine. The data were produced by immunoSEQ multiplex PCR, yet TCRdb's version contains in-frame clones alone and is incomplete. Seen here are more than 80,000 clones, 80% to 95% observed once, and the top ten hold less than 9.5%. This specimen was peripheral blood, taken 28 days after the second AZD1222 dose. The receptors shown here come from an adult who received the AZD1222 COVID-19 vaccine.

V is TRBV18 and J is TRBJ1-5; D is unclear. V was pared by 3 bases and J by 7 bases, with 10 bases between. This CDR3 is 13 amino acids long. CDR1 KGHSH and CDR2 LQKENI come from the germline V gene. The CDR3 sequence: CASSPSLEQPQHF. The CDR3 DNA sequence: TGTGCCAGCTCACCGTCGTTAGAACAGCCCCAGCATTTT.

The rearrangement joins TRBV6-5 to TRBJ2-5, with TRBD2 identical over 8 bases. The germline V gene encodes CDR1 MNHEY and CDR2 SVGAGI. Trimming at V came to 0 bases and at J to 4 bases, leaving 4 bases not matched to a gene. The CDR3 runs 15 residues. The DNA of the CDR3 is TGTGCCAGCAGTTACTCAGCAGCGGGAGCAGAGACCCAGTACTTC. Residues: CASSYSAAGAETQYF.

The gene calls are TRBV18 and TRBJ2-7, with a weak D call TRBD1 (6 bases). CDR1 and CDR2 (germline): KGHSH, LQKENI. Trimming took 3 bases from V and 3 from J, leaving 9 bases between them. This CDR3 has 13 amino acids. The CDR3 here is CASSPGASYEQYF. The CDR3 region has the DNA TGTGCCAGCTCACCGGGGGCTAGCTACGAGCAGTACTTC.

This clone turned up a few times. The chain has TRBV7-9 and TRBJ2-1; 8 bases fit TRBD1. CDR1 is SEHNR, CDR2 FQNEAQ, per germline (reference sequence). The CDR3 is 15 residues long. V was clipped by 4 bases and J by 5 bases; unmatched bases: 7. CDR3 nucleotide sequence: TGTGCCAGCAGCTCAGGACAGGGTATCGACAATGAGCAGTTCTTC. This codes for CASSSGQGIDNEQFF.

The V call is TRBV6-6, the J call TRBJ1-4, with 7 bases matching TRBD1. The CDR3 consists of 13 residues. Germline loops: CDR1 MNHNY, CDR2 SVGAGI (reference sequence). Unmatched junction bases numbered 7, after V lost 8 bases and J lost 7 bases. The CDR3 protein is CASRRQGGEKLFF. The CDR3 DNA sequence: TGTGCCAGCCGGAGACAGGGCGGTGAAAAACTGTTTTTT.

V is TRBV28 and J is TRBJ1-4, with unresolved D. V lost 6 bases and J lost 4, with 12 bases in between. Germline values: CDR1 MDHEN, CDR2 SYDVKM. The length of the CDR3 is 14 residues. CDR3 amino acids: CASSLTGINEKLFF. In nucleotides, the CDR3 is TGTGCCAGCAGCCTCACCGGTATTAATGAAAAACTGTTTTTT.

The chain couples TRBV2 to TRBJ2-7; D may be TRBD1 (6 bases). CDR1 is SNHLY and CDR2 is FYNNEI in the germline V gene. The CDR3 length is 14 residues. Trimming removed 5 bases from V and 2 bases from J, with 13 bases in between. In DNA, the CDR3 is TGTGCCAGCAGTCTGGACAGAGTGCCCTACGAGCAGTACTTC. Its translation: CASSLDRVPYEQYF.

The CDR3 sequence is CASTLAPSGYETYEQYF. The CDR3 DNA is TGTGCCAGCACCCTGGCCCCGTCGGGGTATGAAACCTACGAGCAGTACTTC. The V and J genes are TRBV5-6 and TRBJ2-7, with D maybe TRBD2 (5 bases). Germline V lookup: CDR1 SGHDT, CDR2 YYEEEE. The CDR3 is made up of 17 amino acids. The germline V and J ends were trimmed by 6 bases and 2 bases, with 24 bases remaining between them.

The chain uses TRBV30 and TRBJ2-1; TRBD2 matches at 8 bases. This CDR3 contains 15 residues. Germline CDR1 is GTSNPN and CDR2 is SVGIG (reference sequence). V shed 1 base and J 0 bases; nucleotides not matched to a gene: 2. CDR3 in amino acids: CAWSGGGTSYNEQFF. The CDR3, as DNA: TGTGCCTGGAGTGGCGGGGGGACCTCCTACAATGAGCAGTTCTTC.

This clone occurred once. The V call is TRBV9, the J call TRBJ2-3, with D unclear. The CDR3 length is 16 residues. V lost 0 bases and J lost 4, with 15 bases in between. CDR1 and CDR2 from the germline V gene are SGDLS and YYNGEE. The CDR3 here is CASSVEARREADTQYF. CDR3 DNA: TGTGCCAGCAGCGTAGAGGCTAGAAGGGAAGCAGATACGCAGTATTTT.

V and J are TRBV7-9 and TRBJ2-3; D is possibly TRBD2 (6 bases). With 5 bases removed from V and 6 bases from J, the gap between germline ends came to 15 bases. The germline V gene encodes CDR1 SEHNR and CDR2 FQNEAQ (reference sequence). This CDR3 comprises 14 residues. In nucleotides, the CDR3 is TGTGCCAGCAGCCAAAGACTAGAGCGGGATACGCAGTATTTT. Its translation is CASSQRLERDTQYF.

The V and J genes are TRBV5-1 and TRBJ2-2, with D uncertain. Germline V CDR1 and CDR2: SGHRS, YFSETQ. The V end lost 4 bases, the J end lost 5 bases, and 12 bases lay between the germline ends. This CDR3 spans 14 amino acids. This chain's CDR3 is CASSPPLGTGELFF. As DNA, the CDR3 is TGCGCCAGCAGCCCCCCACTGGGGACCGGGGAGCTGTTTTTT.

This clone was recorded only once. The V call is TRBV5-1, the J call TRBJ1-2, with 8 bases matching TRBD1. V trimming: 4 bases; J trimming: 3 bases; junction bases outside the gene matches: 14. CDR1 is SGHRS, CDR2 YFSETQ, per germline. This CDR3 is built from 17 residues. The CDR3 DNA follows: TGCGCCAGCAGCCCGGACAGGGAAATAAACCTATACTATGGCTACACCTTC. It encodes CASSPDREINLYYGYTF.

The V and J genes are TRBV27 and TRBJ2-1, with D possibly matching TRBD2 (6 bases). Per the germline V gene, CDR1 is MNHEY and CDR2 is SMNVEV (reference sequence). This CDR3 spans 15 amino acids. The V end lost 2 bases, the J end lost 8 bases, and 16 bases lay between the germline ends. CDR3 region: CASSLLAGRFYEQFF. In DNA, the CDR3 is TGTGCCAGCAGTTTACTTGCAGGGAGGTTCTATGAGCAGTTCTTC.

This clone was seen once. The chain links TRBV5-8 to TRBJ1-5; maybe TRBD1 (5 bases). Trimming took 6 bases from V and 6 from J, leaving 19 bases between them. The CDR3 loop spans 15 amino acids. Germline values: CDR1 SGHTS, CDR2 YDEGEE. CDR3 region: CASTSRGDVAQPQHF. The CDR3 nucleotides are TGTGCCAGCACTAGCCGGGGGGACGTTGCTCAGCCCCAGCATTTT.

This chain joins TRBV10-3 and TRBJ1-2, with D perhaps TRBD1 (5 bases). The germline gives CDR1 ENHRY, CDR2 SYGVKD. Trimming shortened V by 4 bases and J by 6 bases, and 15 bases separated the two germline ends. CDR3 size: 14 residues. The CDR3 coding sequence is TGTGCCATCAGTGCCTCAGGGCCGGGGAATGGCTACACCTTC. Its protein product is CAISASGPGNGYTF.

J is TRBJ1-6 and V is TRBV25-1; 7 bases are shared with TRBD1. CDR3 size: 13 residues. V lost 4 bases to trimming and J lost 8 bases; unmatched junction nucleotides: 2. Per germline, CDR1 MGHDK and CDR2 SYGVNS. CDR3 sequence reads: CASSGDRYSPLHF. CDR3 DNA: TGTGCCAGCAGTGGGGACAGATATTCACCCCTCCACTTT.